This TCR beta chain was profiled in a study of T-cell reconstitution after alpha-beta-depleted transplantation in children. With 3 bases clipped from V and 7 bases from J, the junction kept 12 bases outside the gene matches. Germline CDR1 LGHDT, CDR2 YNNKEL (reference sequence). The CDR3 runs to 17 residues. Only a few counts were recorded for this clonotype. Its antigen remains unknown. For TCRbeta, the library was prepared with unique molecular identifiers. TCRdb used MiXCR to reprocess the PCR reads, holding one entry per CDR3 protein. The sample contains around 490,000 distinct CDR3 sequences, 9.5% to 12% of which appear only once. Study-wide results and caveats: When one year had passed after transplant, most T-cell counts and diversity came from newly produced T cells. Some patients showed high day-60 TCRbeta diversity, which derived from surviving recipient T cells and thymic progenitors. The origin of alpha-beta T cells about two months after transplant was reportedly several hundred expanded graft clones.

The TCR sequence derives from a female patient between 2 and 15 years old who had a stem cell transplant for aplastic anemia, so the T cells may come from the graft donor. The rearrangement joins TRBV3-1 to TRBJ1-6, with 7 nucleotides matching TRBD1. Specimen: PBMCs, mostly from graft donor cells, collected 180 days after TCRalphabeta/CD19-depleted stem cell transplant. The CDR3 here is CASSHRVGQLINSPLHF. CDR3 nucleotides: TGTGCCAGCAGCCACCGAGTGGGACAGTTGATCAATTCACCCCTCCACTTT.